The entry that follows covers one TCR beta chain sequence. Its antigen is unknown. The record originates from a study of CD8 T cells in ankylosing spondylitis. Whole-study results and caveats: Ankylosing spondylitis blood appeared to carry a characteristic TCR beta motif of fewer than 10 highly homologous variants.

Germline CDR1 is SGHDT and CDR2 is YYEEEE. This CDR3 comprises 13 residues. Trimming removed 4 bases at V and 8 bases at J, with 13 bases between. Molecular-barcoded quantitative 5'-RACE produced these TCR beta libraries. Each CDR3 protein gets one entry after TCRdb re-called the 5' RACE reads with MiXCR. There are about 750,000 distinct CDR3 sequences in the sample; around 20% occur only once, and about 19% lies in the top ten. Sequenced sample: blood, either unsorted or a sorted T cell fraction (not recorded which). The chain joins TRBV5-6 to TRBJ2-1, with D possibly being TRBD1 (6 bases). This receptor was obtained from a male donor with ankylosing spondylitis. CDR3 region: CASSLVGAYEQFF. The CDR3 DNA follows: TGTGCCAGCAGCCTTGTGGGGGCCTATGAGCAGTTCTTC.